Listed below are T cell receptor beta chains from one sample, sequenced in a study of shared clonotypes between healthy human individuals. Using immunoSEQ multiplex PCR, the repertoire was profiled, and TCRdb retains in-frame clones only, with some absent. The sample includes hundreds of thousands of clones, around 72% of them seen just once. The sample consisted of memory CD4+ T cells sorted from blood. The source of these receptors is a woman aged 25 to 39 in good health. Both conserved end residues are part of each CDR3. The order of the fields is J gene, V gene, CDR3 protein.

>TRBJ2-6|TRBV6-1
CASRDPSSGANVLTF
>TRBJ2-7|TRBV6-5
CASSYLGEQYF
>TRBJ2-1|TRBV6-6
CASSYSSGGNEQFF
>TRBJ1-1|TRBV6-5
CASSYSSGTVNTEAFF
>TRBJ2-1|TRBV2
CASSASWGTYNEQFF
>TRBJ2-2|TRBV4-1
CASSHGTSGRNTGELFF
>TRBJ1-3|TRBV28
CASSPGGTAGNTIYF
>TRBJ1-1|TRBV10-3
CAISGWGTEAFF
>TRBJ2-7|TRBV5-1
CASSLVEPSYEQYF
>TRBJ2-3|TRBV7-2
CASSSTGGGLDTQYF
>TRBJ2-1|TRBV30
CAWKGGVSSNEQFF
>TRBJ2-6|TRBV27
CASSLSFRARLSGANVLTF